These 5 T cell receptor beta chains originate from one sample sequenced in a study of T cells in Graves' hyperthyroidism and ophthalmopathy. The TCR beta CDR3 regions underwent amplification using RNA transcripts as the source. HTBI primers were the set used in a first-round RT-PCR of the TCR CDR3. TCRdb re-derived calls from the multiplex PCR reads in MiXCR, one entry per CDR3 protein. Here the sample spans about 380,000 distinct CDR3 sequences, approximately 15% being singletons. The sample was blood. The receptors were sampled from an older woman with Graves' hyperthyroidism.

This clonotype has a count of ten or more. V usage is TRBV2 and J usage is TRBJ2-1; 11 bases are a match to TRBD2. This CDR3 spans 14 amino acids. Trimming cost V 6 bases and J 11 bases; bases outside gene matches: 9. Per the germline V gene, CDR1 is SNHLY and CDR2 is FYNNEI. In DNA, the CDR3 is TGTGCCAGCAGGCCGGGACTAGCGGAGGGGCAGCAGTTCTTC. Encoded protein: CASRPGLAEGQQFF.

This clonotype was counted many times. This sequence may be a read error, since a much larger clone differs from it by one base. The V gene is TRBV11-3, the J gene TRBJ2-3; no firm D call. From germline, CDR1 is SGHNT and CDR2 YENEEA. The length of the CDR3 is 12 residues. The germline V and J ends were trimmed by 6 bases and 2 bases, with 6 bases remaining between them. CDR3 protein: CASSENTDTQYF. The CDR3 nucleotides read TGTGCCAGCAGTGAGAACACAGATACGCAGTATTTT.

This clonotype appeared many times. The chain links TRBV12-3 or TRBV12-4 to TRBJ1-2; D is possibly TRBD1 (6 bases). V dropped 9 bases and J dropped 6 bases, with 23 bases sitting between them. The CDR3 is 15 residues long. The CDR3: CASSTVGGGRDGYTF. The CDR3, as DNA: TGTGCCAGTTCTACGGTGGGGGGCGGTAGGGATGGCTACACCTTC.

The rearrangement links TRBV6-1 to TRBJ2-1, with D possibly matching TRBD1 (5 bases). CDR3 length: 15 amino acids. Trimming removed 2 bases at V and 8 bases at J, with 16 bases between. Germline values: CDR1 MNHNS, CDR2 SASEGT. The CDR3 sequence: CASSEWYSRAHEQFF. Written as DNA, the CDR3 is TGTGCCAGCAGTGAATGGTACAGCAGGGCCCATGAGCAGTTCTTC.

The chain has TRBV6-1 and TRBJ2-5; TRBD2 might be the D (5 bases). The CDR3 covers 13 residues. Per the germline V gene, CDR1 is MNHNS and CDR2 is SASEGT. V shed 6 bases and J shed 2 bases, with 10 bases lying between them. CDR3 bases: TGTGCCAGCAGAACCCCGGGACAAGAGACCCAGTACTTC. This sequence encodes CASRTPGQETQYF.